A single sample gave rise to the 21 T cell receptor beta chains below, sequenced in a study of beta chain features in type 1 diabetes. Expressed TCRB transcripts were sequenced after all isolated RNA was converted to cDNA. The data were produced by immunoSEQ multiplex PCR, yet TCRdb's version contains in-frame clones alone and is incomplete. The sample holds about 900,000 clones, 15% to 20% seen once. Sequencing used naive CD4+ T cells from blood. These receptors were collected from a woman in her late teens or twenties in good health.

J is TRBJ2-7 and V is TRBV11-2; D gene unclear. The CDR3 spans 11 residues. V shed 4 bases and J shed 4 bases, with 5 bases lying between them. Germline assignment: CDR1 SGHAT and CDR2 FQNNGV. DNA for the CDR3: TGTGCCAGCAGCTCCATGTACGAGCAGTACTTC. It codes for CASSSMYEQYF.

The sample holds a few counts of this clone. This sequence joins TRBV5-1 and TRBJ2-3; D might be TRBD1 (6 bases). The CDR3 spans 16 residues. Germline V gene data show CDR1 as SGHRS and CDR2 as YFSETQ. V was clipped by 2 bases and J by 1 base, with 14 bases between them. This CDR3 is CASSLTPEGGTDTQYF. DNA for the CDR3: TGCGCCAGCAGCTTAACTCCCGAGGGGGGCACAGATACGCAGTATTTT.

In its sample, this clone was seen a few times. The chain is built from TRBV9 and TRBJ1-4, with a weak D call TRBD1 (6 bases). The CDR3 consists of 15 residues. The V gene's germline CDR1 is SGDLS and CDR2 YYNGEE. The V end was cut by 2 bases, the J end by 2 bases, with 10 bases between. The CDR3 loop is CASSVRGVTNEKLFF. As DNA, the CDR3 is TGTGCCAGCAGCGTCAGGGGAGTGACTAATGAAAAACTGTTTTTT.

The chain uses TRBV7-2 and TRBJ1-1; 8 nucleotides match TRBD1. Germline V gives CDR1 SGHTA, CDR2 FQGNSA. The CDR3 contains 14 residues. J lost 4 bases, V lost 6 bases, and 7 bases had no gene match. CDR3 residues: CASRPGGGGTEAFF. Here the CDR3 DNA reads TGTGCCAGCAGACCAGGGGGCGGGGGCACTGAAGCTTTCTTT. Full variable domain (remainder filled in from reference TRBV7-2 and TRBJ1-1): GAGVSQSPSNKVTEKGKDVELRCDPISGHTALYWYRQSLGQGLEFLIYFQGNSAPDKSGLPSDRFSAERTGGSVSTLTIQRTQQEDSAVYLCASRPGGGGTEAFFGQGTRLTVV.

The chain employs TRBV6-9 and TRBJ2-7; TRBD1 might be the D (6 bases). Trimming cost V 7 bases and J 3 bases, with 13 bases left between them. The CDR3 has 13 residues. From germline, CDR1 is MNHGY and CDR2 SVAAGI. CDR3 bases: TGTGCCAGCACCGTAGAAGGGGGCTACGAGCAGTACTTC. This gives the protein CASTVEGGYEQYF.

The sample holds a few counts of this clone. This CDR3 is CASILLGQGNYGYTF. The CDR3 bases are TGTGCCAGCATTCTATTGGGACAGGGCAACTATGGCTACACCTTC. The J gene is TRBJ1-2, the V gene TRBV7-9, with 9 bases that match TRBD1. CDR3 length equals 15 residues. Per the germline V gene, CDR1 is SEHNR and CDR2 is FQNEAQ (reference sequence). The V and J ends lost 7 bases and 2 bases, in that order; junction bases with no gene match: 8. Filled out from reference TRBV7-9 and TRBJ1-2, the complete variable domain reads DTGVSQNPRHKITKRGQNVTFRCDPISEHNRLYWYRQTLGQGPEFLTYFQNEAQLEKSRLLSDRFSAERPKGSFSTLEIQRTEQGDSAMYLCASILLGQGNYGYTFGSGTRLTVV.

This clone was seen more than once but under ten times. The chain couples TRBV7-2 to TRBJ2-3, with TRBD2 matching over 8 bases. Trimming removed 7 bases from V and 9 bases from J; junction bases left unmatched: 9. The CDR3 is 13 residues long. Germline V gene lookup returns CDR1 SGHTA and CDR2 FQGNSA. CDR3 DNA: TGTGCCAGCACCCCGGGAGGGCCGGGCACGCAGTATTTT. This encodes CASTPGGPGTQYF. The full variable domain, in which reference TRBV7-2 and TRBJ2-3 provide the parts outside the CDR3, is GAGVSQSPSNKVTEKGKDVELRCDPISGHTALYWYRQSLGQGLEFLIYFQGNSAPDKSGLPSDRFSAERTGGSVSTLTIQRTQQEDSAVYLCASTPGGPGTQYFGPGTRLTVL.

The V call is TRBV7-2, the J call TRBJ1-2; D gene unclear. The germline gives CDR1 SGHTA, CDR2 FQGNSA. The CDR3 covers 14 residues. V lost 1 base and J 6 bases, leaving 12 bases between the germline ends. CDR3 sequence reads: CASSLGPQAHGYTF. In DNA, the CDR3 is TGTGCCAGCAGCTTAGGGCCACAAGCCCATGGCTACACCTTC.

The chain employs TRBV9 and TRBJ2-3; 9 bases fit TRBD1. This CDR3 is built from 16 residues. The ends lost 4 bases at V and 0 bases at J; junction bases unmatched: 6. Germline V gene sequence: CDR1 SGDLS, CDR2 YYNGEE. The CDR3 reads CASSPTGTGSTDTQYF. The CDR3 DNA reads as TGTGCCAGCAGCCCTACCGGGACAGGGAGCACAGATACGCAGTATTTT.

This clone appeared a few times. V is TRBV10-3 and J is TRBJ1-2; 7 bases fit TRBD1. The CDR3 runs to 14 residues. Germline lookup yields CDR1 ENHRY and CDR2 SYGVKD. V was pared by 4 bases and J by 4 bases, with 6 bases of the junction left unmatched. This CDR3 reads CAISADRTLYGYTF. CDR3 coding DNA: TGTGCCATCAGTGCGGACAGGACCCTCTATGGCTACACCTTC.

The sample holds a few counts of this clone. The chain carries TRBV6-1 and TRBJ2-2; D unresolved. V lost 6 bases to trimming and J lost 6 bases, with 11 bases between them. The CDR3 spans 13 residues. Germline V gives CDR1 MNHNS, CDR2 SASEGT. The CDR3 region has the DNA TGTGCCAGCAGCCAGATTTTGTCCGGGGAGCTGTTTTTT. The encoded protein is CASSQILSGELFF.

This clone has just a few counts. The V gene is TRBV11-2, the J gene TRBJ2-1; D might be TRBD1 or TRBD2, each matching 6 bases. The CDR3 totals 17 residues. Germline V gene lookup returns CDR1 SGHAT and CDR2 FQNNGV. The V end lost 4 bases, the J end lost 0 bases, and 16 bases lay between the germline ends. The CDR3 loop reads CASSWGKAGHSYNEQFF. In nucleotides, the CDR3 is TGTGCCAGCAGCTGGGGAAAGGCGGGACACTCCTACAATGAGCAGTTCTTC.

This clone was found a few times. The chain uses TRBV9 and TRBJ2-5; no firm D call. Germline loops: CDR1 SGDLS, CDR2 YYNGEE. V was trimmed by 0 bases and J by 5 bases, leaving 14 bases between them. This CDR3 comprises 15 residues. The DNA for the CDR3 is TGTGCCAGCAGCGTAGGTACGAACTGGTGGGAGACCCAGTACTTC. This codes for CASSVGTNWWETQYF.

CDR3 nucleotides: TGCGCCAGCAGCCAAGATGGGTCGGGAACCGAGACCCAGTACTTC. Protein sequence: CASSQDGSGTETQYF. The chain carries TRBV4-3 and TRBJ2-5, with D perhaps TRBD2 (5 bases). The germline V and J ends were trimmed by 0 bases and 5 bases, with 13 bases remaining between them. Germline V gene lookup returns CDR1 LGHNA and CDR2 YSLEER. The CDR3 contains 15 residues.

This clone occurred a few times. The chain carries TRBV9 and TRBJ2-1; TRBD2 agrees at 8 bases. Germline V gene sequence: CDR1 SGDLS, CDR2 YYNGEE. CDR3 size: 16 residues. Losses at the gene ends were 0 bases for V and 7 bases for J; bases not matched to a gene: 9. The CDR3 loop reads CASSVAFTGGQNEQFF. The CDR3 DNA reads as TGTGCCAGCAGCGTAGCTTTTACGGGAGGGCAGAATGAGCAGTTCTTC. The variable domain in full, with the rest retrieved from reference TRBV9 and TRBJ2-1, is DSGVTQTPKHLITATGQRVTLRCSPRSGDLSVYWYQQSLDQGLQFLIQYYNGEERAKGNILERFSAQQFPDLHSELNLSSLELGDSALYFCASSVAFTGGQNEQFFGPGTRLTVL.

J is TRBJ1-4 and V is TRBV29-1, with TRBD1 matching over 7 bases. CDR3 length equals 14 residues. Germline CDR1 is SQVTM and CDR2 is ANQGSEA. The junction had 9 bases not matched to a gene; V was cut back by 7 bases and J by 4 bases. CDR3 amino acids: CSAQEGAGNEKLFF. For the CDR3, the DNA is TGCAGCGCCCAGGAGGGGGCGGGTAATGAAAAACTGTTTTTT.

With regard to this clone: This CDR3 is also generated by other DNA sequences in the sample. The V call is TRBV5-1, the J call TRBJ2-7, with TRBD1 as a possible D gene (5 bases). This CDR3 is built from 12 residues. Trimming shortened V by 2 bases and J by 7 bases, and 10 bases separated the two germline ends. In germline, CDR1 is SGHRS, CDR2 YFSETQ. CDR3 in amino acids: CASSLGQGEQYF. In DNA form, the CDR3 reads TGCGCCAGCAGCTTAGGACAAGGAGAGCAGTACTTC.

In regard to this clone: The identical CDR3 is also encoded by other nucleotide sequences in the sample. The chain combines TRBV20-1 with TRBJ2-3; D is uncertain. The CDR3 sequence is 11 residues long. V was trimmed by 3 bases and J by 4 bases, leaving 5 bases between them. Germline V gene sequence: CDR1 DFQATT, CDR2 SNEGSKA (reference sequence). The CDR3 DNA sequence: TGCAGTGCTAGCCGCGCAGATACGCAGTATTTT. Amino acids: CSASRADTQYF.

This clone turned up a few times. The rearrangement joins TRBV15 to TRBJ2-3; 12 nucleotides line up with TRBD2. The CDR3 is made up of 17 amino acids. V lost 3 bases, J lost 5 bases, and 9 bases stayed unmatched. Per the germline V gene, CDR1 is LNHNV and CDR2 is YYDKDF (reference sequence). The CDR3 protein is CATSSMKTSGRIDTQYF. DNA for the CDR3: TGTGCCACCAGCAGTATGAAAACTAGCGGGAGGATAGATACGCAGTATTTT.

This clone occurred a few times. In DNA, the CDR3 is TGTGCCAGCAGCTTAGCTGCGTCAGGGGGCCGGGGCTACACCTTC. Translation: CASSLAASGGRGYTF. This chain connects TRBV7-2 to TRBJ1-2; 8 nucleotides agree with TRBD1. The CDR3 loop spans 15 amino acids. Germline loops: CDR1 SGHTA, CDR2 FQGNSA. The ends lost 0 bases at V and 8 bases at J; junction bases unmatched: 8.

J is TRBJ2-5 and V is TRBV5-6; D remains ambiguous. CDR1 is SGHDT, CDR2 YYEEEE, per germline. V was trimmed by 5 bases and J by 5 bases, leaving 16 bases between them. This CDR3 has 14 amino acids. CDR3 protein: CASRTHSREETQYF. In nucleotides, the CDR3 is TGTGCCAGCAGGACCCATAGCCGTGAGGAGACCCAGTACTTC.